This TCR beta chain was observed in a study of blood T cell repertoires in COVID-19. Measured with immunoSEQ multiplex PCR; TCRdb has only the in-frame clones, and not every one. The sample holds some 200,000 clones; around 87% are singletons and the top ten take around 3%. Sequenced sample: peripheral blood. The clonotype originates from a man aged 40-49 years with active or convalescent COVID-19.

CDR3 in DNA: TGTGCCAGCAGCCCCTCTCGACAGGGACAAGCTTTCTTT. Translation gives CASSPSRQGQAFF. This chain links TRBV3-1 (or the pseudogene TRBV3-2) with TRBJ1-1, with 7 bases identical to TRBD1. V lost 4 bases to trimming and J lost 9 bases; unmatched junction nucleotides: 8. The germline V gene has CDR1 LGHDT and CDR2 YNNKEL (reference sequence). The CDR3 has 13 residues.